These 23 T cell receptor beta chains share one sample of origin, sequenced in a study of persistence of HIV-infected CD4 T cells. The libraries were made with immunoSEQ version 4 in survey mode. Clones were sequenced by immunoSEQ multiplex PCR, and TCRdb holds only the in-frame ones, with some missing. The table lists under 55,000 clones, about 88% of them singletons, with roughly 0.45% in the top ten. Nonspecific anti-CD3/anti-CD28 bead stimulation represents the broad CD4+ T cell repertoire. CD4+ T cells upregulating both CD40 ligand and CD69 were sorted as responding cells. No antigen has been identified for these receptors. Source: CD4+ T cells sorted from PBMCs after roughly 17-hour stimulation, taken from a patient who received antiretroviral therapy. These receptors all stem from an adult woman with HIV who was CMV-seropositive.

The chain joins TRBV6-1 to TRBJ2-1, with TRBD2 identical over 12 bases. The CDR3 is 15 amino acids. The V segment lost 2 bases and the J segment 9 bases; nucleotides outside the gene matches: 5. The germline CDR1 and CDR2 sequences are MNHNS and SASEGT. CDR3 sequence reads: CASSELAGGLGEQFF. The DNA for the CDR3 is TGTGCCAGCAGTGAACTAGCGGGGGGGCTCGGTGAGCAGTTCTTC.

This chain's CDR3 is CASSPKDRAGRQYF. The CDR3, as DNA: TGTGCCAGCTCACCAAAGGACAGGGCGGGTAGGCAGTACTTC. The chain uses TRBV18 and TRBJ2-7; TRBD1 agrees at 8 bases. CDR3 length: 14 residues. The V gene end was trimmed by 2 bases and the J gene end by 9 bases; junction bases not matched to a gene: 9. Looked up from germline, CDR1 is KGHSH and CDR2 is LQKENI.

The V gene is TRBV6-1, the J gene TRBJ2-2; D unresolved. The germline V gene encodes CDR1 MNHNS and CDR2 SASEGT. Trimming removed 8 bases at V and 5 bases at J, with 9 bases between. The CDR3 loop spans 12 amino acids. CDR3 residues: CASRRDTGELFF. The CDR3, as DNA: TGTGCCAGCCGGCGTGATACCGGGGAGCTGTTTTTT.

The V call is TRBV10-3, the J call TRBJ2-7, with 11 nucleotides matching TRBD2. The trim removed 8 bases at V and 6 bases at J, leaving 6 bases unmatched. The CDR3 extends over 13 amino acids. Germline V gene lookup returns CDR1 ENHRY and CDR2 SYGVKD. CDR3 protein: CAIASGGSGEQYF. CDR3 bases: TGTGCCATCGCTAGCGGGGGGTCCGGCGAGCAGTACTTC.

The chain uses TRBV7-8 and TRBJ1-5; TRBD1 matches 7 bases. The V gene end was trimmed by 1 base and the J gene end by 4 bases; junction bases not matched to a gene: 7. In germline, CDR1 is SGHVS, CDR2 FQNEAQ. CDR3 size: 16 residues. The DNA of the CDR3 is TGTGCCAGCAGCTTAGAGGCTGGGACAGTTAATCAGCCCCAGCATTTT. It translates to CASSLEAGTVNQPQHF. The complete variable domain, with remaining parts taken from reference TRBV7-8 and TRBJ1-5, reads GAGVSQSPRYKVAKRGQDVALRCDPISGHVSLFWYQQALGQGPEFLTYFQNEAQLDKSGLPSDRFFAERPEGSVSTLKIQRTQQEDSAVYLCASSLEAGTVNQPQHFGDGTRLSIL.

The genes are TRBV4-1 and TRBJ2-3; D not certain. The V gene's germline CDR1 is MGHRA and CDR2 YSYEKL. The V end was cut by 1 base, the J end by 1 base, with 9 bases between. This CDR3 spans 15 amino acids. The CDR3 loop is CASSQVQPRTDTQYF. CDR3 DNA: TGCGCCAGCAGCCAAGTGCAGCCCCGCACAGATACGCAGTATTTT.

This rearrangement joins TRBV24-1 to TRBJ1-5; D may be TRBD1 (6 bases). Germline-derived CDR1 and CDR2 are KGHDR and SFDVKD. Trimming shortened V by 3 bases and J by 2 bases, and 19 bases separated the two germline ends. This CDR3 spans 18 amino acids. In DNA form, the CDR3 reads TGTGCCACCAGTGATGGATCCACAGGGTGGATGGGCAATCAGCCCCAGCATTTT. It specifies CATSDGSTGWMGNQPQHF.

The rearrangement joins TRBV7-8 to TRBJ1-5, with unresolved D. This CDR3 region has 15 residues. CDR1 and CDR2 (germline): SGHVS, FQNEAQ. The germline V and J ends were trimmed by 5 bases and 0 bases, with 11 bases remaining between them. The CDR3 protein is CASSLSQHSNQPQHF. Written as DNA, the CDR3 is TGTGCCAGCAGCCTATCACAGCATAGCAATCAGCCCCAGCATTTT.

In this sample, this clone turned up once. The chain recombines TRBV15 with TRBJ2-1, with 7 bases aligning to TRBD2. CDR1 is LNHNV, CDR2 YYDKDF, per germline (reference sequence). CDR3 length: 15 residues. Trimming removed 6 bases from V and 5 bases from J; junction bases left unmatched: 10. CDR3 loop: CATRLAGEINNEQFF. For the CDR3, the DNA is TGTGCCACCAGGTTGGCGGGGGAGATTAACAATGAGCAGTTCTTC.

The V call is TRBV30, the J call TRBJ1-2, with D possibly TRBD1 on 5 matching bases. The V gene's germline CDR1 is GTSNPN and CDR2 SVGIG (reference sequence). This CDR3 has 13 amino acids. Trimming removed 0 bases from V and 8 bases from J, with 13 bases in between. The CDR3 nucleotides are TGTGCCTGGAGTGTCGCTCGTTCAGGGGGCTACACCTTC. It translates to CAWSVARSGGYTF.

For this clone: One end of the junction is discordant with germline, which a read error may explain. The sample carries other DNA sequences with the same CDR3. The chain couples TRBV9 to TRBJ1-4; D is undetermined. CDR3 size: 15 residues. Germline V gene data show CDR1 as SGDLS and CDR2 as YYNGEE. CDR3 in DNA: TGTGCCAGCAGTGTAGCCCCCAGGTTTAATGAAAAACTGTTTTTT. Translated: CASSVAPRFNEKLFF.

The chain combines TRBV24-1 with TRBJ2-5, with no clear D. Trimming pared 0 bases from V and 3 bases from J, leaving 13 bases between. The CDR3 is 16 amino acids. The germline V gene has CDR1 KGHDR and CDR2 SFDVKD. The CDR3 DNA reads TGTGCCACCAGTGATTTGATGGCCGGGCAAAAAGAGACCCAGTACTTC. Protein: CATSDLMAGQKETQYF.

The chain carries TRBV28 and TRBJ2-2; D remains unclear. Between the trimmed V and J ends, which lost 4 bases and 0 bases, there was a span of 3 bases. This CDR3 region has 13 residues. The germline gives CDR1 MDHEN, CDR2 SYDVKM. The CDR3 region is CASSSANTGELFF. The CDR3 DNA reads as TGTGCCAGCAGTTCAGCGAACACCGGGGAGCTGTTTTTT. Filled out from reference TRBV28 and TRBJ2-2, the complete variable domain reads DVKVTQSSRYLVKRTGEKVFLECVQDMDHENMFWYRQDPGLGLRLIYFSYDVKMKEKGDIPEGYSVSREKKERFSLILESASTNQTSMYLCASSSANTGELFFGEGSRLTVL.

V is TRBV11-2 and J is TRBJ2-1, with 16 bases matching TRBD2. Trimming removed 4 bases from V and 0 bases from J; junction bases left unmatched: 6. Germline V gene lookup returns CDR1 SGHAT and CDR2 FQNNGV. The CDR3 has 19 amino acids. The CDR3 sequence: CASSSQGLAGGASYNEQFF. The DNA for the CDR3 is TGTGCCAGCAGCTCCCAGGGACTAGCGGGGGGGGCCTCCTACAATGAGCAGTTCTTC.

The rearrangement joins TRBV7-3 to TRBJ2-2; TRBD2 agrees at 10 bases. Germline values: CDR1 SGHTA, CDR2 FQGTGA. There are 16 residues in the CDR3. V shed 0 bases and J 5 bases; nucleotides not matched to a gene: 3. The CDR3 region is CASSLTGTSATGELFF. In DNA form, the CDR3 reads TGTGCCAGCAGCTTAACGGGGACTAGCGCGACCGGGGAGCTGTTTTTT.

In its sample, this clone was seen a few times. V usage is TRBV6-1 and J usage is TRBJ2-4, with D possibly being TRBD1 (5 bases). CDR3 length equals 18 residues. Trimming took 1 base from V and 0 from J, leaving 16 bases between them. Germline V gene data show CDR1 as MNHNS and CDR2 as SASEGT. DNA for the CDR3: TGTGCCAGCAGTGAAGGGCAGGGCCTAAATCTAGCCAAAAACATTCAGTACTTC. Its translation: CASSEGQGLNLAKNIQYF.

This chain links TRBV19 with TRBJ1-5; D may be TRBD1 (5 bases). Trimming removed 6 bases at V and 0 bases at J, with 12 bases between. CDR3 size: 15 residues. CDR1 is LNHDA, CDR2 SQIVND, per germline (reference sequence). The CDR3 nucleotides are TGTGCCAGTAGATCCGCAGGGTTTAGCAATCAGCCCCAGCATTTT. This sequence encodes CASRSAGFSNQPQHF.

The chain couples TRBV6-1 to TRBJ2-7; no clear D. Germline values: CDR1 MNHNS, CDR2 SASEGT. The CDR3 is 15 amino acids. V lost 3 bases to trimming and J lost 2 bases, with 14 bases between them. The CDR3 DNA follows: TGTGCCAGCAGTGAGGAAGGCGGCTCTACCTACGAGCAGTACTTC. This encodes CASSEEGGSTYEQYF.

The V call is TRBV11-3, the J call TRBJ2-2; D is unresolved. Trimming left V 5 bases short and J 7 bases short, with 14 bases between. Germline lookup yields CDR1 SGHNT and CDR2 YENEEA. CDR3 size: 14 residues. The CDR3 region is CASSPRPDGGELFF. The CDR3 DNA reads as TGTGCCAGCAGCCCCCGTCCGGATGGCGGGGAGCTGTTTTTT.

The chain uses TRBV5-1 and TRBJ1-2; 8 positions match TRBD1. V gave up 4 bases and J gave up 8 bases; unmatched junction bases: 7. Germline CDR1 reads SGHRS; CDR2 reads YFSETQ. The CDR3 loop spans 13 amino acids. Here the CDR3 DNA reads TGCGCCAGCAGCCCGGACAGGGCTTACGGCTACACCTTC. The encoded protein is CASSPDRAYGYTF.

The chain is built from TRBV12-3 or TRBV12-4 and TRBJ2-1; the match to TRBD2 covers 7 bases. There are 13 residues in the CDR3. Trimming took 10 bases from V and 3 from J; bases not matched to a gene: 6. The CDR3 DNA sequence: TGTGCCACCCAGCGGGGCTACTACAATGAGCAGTTCTTC. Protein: CATQRGYYNEQFF.

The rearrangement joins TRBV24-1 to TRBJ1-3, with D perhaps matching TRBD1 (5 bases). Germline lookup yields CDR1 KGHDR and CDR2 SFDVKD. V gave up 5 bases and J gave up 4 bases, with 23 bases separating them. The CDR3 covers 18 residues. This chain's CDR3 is CATSGSSGASGRGNTIYF. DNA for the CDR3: TGTGCCACCAGTGGTTCCTCCGGGGCCTCAGGGCGGGGAAACACCATATATTTT.

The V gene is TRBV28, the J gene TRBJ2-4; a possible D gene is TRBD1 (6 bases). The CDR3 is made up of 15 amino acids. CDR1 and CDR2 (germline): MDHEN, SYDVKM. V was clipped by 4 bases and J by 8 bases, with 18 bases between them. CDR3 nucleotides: TGTGCCAGCAGTTCGAGCCACAGGGCCAGACACATTCAGTACTTC. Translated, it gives CASSSSHRARHIQYF.